This T cell receptor beta chain comes out of a study of blood T cell repertoires in COVID-19. Turning to the study itself: PBMCs, B-cell-depleted T cells, or T cells were the source of the cDNA or gDNA that made up the material.

How the authors handled the data: Reference gene primers were amplified, and this amplification served to estimate nucleated cell counts. Produced via immunoSEQ multiplex PCR; TCRdb's table is partial and in-frame only. The D gene and trimming were derived from the DNA, and the V and J assignments and clone size from that table. The repertoire has over 250,000 clones, roughly 85% of them found once; the top ten carry about 10%. The germline gives CDR1 SGHRS, CDR2 YFSETQ. V lost 4 bases, J lost 3 bases, and 15 bases lay in between. The CDR3 runs 15 residues. The clonotype originates from a woman between 65 and 79 years old with acute or convalescent COVID-19. V usage is TRBV5-1 and J usage is TRBJ2-3; tentatively, D is TRBD1 (8 bases). The sequenced material came from peripheral blood. CDR3 amino acids: CASSLQGGATDTQYF. The CDR3 coding sequence is TGCGCCAGCAGCCTACAGGGGGGGGCAACAGATACGCAGTATTTT.